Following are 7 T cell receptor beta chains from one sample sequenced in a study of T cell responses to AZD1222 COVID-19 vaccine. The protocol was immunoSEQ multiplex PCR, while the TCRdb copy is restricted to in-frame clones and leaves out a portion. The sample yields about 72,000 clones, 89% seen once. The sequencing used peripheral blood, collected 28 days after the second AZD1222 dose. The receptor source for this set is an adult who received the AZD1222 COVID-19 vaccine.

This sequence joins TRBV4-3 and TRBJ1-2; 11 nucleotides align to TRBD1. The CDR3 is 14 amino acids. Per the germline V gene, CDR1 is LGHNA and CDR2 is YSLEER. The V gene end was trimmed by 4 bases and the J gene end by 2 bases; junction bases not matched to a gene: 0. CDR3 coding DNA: TGCGCCAGCAGCCGGACAGGGGGCAACTATGGCTACACCTTC. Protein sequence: CASSRTGGNYGYTF.

This CDR3 is CASSTGVGGEQYF. CDR3 sequence (DNA): TGTGCCAGCAGCACAGGGGTTGGAGGCGAGCAGTACTTC. The chain links TRBV11-2 to TRBJ2-7; 7 bases match TRBD1. Germline trimming cut 5 bases from V and 6 bases from J; bases unmatched to any gene: 7. The CDR3 length is 13 residues. In germline, CDR1 is SGHAT, CDR2 FQNNGV.

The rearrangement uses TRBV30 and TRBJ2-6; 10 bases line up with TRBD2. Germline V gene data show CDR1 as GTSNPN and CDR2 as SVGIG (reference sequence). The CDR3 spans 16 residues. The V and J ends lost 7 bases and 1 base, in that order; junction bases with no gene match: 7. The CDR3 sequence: CASRLAGHSGANVLTF. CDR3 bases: TGTGCCTCCAGACTAGCGGGTCATTCTGGGGCCAACGTCCTGACTTTC. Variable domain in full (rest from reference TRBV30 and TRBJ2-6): SQTIHQWPATLVQPVGSPLSLECTVEGTSNPNLYWYRQAAGRGLQLLFYSVGIGQISSEVPQNLSASRPQDRQFILSSKKLLLSDSGFYLCASRLAGHSGANVLTFGAGSRLTVL.

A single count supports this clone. In DNA, the CDR3 is TGTGCCAGCAGCTACGGGGTCGGGGTCTACGAGCAGTACTTC. The encoded protein is CASSYGVGVYEQYF. The chain recombines TRBV7-9 with TRBJ2-7; tentatively, D is TRBD2 (5 bases). This CDR3 is 14 amino acids long. Per germline, CDR1 SEHNR and CDR2 FQNEAQ (reference sequence). Trimming removed 4 bases from V and 3 bases from J, with 13 bases in between.

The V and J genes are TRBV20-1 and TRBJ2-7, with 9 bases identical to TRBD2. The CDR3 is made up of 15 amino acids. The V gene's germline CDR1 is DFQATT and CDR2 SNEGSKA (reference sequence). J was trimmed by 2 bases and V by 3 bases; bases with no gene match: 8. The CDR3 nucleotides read TGCAGTGCTAGTAGCATCCAGCGGGAGGCCTACGAGCAGTACTTC. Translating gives CSASSIQREAYEQYF.

The CDR3 nucleotides are TGTGCCAGCAGCTTATCTAGCGGAGACACCGGGGAGCTGTTTTTT. As protein: CASSLSSGDTGELFF. The gene calls are TRBV7-3 and TRBJ2-2, with TRBD2 matching over 7 bases. The CDR3 spans 15 residues. The J segment lost 3 bases and the V segment lost 2 bases, leaving 3 bases of the junction unmatched. Germline CDR1 reads SGHTA; CDR2 reads FQGTGA. Variable domain in full (rest from reference TRBV7-3 and TRBJ2-2): GAGVSQTPSNKVTEKGKYVELRCDPISGHTALYWYRQSLGQGPEFLIYFQGTGAADDSGLPNDRFFAVRPEGSVSTLKIQRTERGDSAVYLCASSLSSGDTGELFFGEGSRLTVL.

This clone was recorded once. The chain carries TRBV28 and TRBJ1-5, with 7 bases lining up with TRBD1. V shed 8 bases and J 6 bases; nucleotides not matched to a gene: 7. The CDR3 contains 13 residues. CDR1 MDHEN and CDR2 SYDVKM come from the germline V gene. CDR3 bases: TGTGCCAGCGATACAGGGGAAGGTCAGCCCCAGCATTTT. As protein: CASDTGEGQPQHF.